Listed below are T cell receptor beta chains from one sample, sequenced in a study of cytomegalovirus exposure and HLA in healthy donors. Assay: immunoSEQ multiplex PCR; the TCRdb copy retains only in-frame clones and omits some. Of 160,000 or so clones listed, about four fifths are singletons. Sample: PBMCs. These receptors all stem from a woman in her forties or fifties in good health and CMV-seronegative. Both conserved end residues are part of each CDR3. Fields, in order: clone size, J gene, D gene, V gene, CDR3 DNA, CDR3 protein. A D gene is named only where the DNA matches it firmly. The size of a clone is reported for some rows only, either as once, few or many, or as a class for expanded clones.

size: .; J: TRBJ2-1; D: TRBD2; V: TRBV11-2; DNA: TGTGCCAGCAGCTTCGGCGGGGGGAATGAGCAGTTCTTC; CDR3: CASSFGGGNEQFF
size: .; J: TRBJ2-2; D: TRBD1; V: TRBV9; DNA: TGTGCCAGCAGCGTTTTAGGACAGGGGGCGCGGGACGGGGAGCTGTTTTTT; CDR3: CASSVLGQGARDGELFF
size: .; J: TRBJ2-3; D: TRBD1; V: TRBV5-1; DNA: TGCGCCAGCAGTGGGGAGACAGGGGTCACAGATACGCAGTATTTT; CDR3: CASSGETGVTDTQYF
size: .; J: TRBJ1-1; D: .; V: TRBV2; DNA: TGTGCCAGCAGGTCTCGAACCCGTGGGGGGAGGACTGAAGCTTTCTTT; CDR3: CASRSRTRGGRTEAFF
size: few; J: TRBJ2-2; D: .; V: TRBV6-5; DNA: TGTGCCAGCAGTTTTCTAAGCAGGCAGGACACCGGGGAGCTGTTTTTT; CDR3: CASSFLSRQDTGELFF
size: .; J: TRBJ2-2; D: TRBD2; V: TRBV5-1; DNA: TGCGCCAGCAGCCATCCGGGGGGATCCGGGGAGCTGTTTTTT; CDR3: CASSHPGGSGELFF
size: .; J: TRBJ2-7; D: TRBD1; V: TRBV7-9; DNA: TGTGCCAGCAGCTTAGAGGACAGGGTGCAGTACTTC; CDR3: CASSLEDRVQYF
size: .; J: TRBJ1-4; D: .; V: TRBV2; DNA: TGTGCCAGCAGTTGGCGACAATGGGAAAAACTGTTTTTT; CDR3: CASSWRQWEKLFF
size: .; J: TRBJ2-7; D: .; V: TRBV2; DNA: TGTGCCATCCGAACACGGGGGTACGAGCAGTACTTC; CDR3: CAIRTRGYEQYF
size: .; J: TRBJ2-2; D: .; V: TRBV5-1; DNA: TGCGCCAGCTCCCTTTATGGGCAGAACACCGGGGAGCTGTTTTTT; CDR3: CASSLYGQNTGELFF
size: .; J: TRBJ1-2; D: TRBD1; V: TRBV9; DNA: TGTGCCAGCAGCGATCGGACAGGGGGCGAGAGCTATGGCTACACCTTC; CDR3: CASSDRTGGESYGYTF
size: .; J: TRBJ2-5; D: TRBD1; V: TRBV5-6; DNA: TGTGCCAGCAGCTCGGGACAGGGGAGAGGGGAGACCCAGTACTTC; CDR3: CASSSGQGRGETQYF
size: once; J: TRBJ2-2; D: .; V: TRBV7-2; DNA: TGTGCCAGCAGTCCTCTTGCGGGGGAGCTGTTTTTT; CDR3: CASSPLAGELFF
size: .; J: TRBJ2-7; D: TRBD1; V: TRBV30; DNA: TGTGCCTGGAGTGCAATGGGACAGGGGGTATACGAGCAGTACTTC; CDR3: CAWSAMGQGVYEQYF
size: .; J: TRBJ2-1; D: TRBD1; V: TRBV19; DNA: TGTGCCAGTAGTCCAGGACAGGGTGGCGAGCAGTTCTTC; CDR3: CASSPGQGGEQFF
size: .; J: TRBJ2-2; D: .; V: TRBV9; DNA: TGTGCCAGCAGCGTGGGAGAAGCCGGGGAGCTGTTTTTT; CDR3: CASSVGEAGELFF
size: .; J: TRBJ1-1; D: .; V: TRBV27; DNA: TGTGCCAGCGGGAGAACTGAAGCTTTCTTT; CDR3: CASGRTEAFF
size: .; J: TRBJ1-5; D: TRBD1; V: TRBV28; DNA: TGTGCCAGCTTAATTACCTCGCCAAATGCCTCCCCCGGGACAGGGGGCCCTCAGCCCCAGCATTTT; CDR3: CASLITSPNASPGTGGPQPQHF
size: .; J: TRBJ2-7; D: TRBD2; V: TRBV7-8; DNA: TGTGCCAGCACCCGTCTGACTAGCGGGGTCTACGAGCAGTACTTC; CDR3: CASTRLTSGVYEQYF
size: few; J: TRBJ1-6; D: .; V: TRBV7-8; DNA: TGTGCCAGCAGCTTCTTGGGGAGGTTGGATCCACGGGGCCTCCACTTT; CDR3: CASSFLGRLDPRGLHF
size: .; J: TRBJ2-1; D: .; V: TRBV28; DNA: TGTGCCAGCACACAAACTTGGGACTTCTACAATGAGCAGTTCTTC; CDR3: CASTQTWDFYNEQFF